Listed below are T cell receptor beta chains from one sample, sequenced in a study of blood T cells in healthy people across ages. Via MiXCR, TCRdb re-called the 5' RACE reads, giving one row per CDR3 protein. The sample contains 750,000 to 950,000 distinct CDR3 sequences, 20% to 30% of which appear only once. The data also belong to a second study, concerning T cells of mothers and their children.

Sample: blood. The receptors shown here come from a boy between 10 and 17 years old in good health. Each CDR3 is given with its conserved first and last residue. D genes are given only for firm matches. Clone size is given for some rows only: seen once, a few or many times, or a class if the clone is expanded.

d_gene,abundance,v_gene,j_gene,CDR3nt,CDR3aa
-,-,TRBV5-1,TRBJ1-1,TGCGCCAGCAGCTTGGAGAGGTACACTGAAGCTTTCTTT,CASSLERYTEAFF
-,few,TRBV7-2,TRBJ1-5,TGTGCCAGCAGCTTGGCGGGGGGCACAGATACGCAGCATTTT,CASSLAGGTDTQHF
-,-,TRBV28,TRBJ1-2,TGTGCCAGCAGTTCCAGATTGGACATCGCCTATGGCTACACCTTC,CASSSRLDIAYGYTF
-,-,TRBV2,TRBJ1-4,TGTGCCAGCATGGGGTTTGCAACTAATGAAAAACTGTTTTTT,CASMGFATNEKLFF
-,few,TRBV5-1,TRBJ2-6,TGCGCCAGCAGCTTAGTAAGGGGGTCTGGGGCCAACGTCCTGACTTTC,CASSLVRGSGANVLTF
TRBD1,-,TRBV29-1,TRBJ2-3,TGCAGCGCCGAGACAGGGATTGAAGATACGCAGTATTTT,CSAETGIEDTQYF
-,few,TRBV6-5,TRBJ2-5,TGTGCCAGCAGTTACGGGGGGATCCAAGAGACCCAGTACTTC,CASSYGGIQETQYF
TRBD2,-,TRBV4-1,TRBJ2-1,TGCGCCAGCAGCCAAGTCAGCGGGGGGGCCTTCAATGAGCAGTTCTTC,CASSQVSGGAFNEQFF
TRBD2,-,TRBV20-1,TRBJ2-1,TGCAGTGCTAGAGGGACTAGCGGGGGCCGGAATGAGCAGTTCTTC,CSARGTSGGRNEQFF
-,-,TRBV13,TRBJ2-1,TGTGCCAGCAGCTTTAGGGTGGGAGGAAAGACCTCCTACAATGAGCAGTTCTTC,CASSFRVGGKTSYNEQFF
-,few,TRBV24-1,TRBJ2-5,TGTGCCACCAGGGCGAGATCGGAGACCCAGTACTTC,CATRARSETQYF
-,-,TRBV29-1,TRBJ2-2,TGCAGCGTTGAAGCCCGGGATCGCACCGGGGAGCTGTTTTTT,CSVEARDRTGELFF
-,few,TRBV3-1,TRBJ1-2,TGTGCCAGCAGCCAATCCAGCGACGGCTACACCTTC,CASSQSSDGYTF
-,few,TRBV5-6,TRBJ2-5,TGTGCCACCAACCGAGGGGAAGAGACCCAGTACTTC,CATNRGEETQYF
-,-,TRBV6-5,TRBJ2-5,TGTGCCAGCAGTTACAGAGGGGATGAGACCCAGTACTTC,CASSYRGDETQYF
-,-,TRBV28,TRBJ2-3,TGTGCCAGCAGTTTATGGGCCAGGGGTGGTTTTTACACGCAGTATTTT,CASSLWARGGFYTQYF
-,few,TRBV6-2/TRBV6-3,TRBJ1-1,TGTGCCAGCAGTTACGGTTTAACAGGGCCCACTGAAGCTTTCTTT,CASSYGLTGPTEAFF
TRBD1,-,TRBV13,TRBJ2-3,TGTGCCAGCAGCCCTGTGGCCGGACAGGGGAACACAGATACGCAGTATTTT,CASSPVAGQGNTDTQYF
TRBD1,once,TRBV29-1,TRBJ2-4,TGCAGCGTCCAGACAGGGATGATCGCCAAAAACATTCAGTACTTC,CSVQTGMIAKNIQYF
-,-,TRBV6-6,TRBJ2-7,TGTGCCAGCAGTTACGTATCTTCTTACGAGCAGTACTTC,CASSYVSSYEQYF
-,-,TRBV4-1,TRBJ2-2,TGCGCCAGCAGTAGGGCGGACGGGGAGCTGTTTTTT,CASSRADGELFF
-,-,TRBV28,TRBJ1-3,TGTGCCAGCAGTTCCCAAGCAGGGGCAGGAAACACCATATATTTT,CASSSQAGAGNTIYF
-,-,TRBV12-3/TRBV12-4,TRBJ2-2,TGTGCCAGCAGGCCGGCGGGGCCCACCGGGGAGCTGTTTTTT,CASRPAGPTGELFF
TRBD1,-,TRBV13,TRBJ2-7,TGTGCCAGCAGCCCGGGCTCCGGGACAGGGGCCTACGAGCAGTACTTC,CASSPGSGTGAYEQYF
-,once,TRBV18,TRBJ2-5,TGTGCCAGCTCACCGCACCGACTAGGCATGTCACAAGAGACCCAGTACTTC,CASSPHRLGMSQETQYF
-,-,TRBV21-1,TRBJ2-7,TGTGCCAGCAGCAAAGTCCGCTTCTCCTACGAGCAGTACTTC,CASSKVRFSYEQYF
TRBD1,-,TRBV6-1,TRBJ2-3,TGTGCCAGCACCACTAAGGGGACAGGGGGCGCCAGCACAGATACGCGGTATTTT,CASTTKGTGGASTDTRYF
-,-,TRBV20-1,TRBJ1-3,TGCAGTGCTAGAGGCCGTAACTCTGGAAACACCATATATTTT,CSARGRNSGNTIYF
TRBD1,-,TRBV3-1,TRBJ1-1,TGTGCCAGCAGCCAGACAGGGGGCGTCCCGGGGACTGAAGCTTTCTTT,CASSQTGGVPGTEAFF
-,many,TRBV5-1,TRBJ2-7,TGCGCCAGCAGCCTGAGGACGGGGCCCTACGAGCAGTACTTC,CASSLRTGPYEQYF
-,few,TRBV5-1,TRBJ2-7,TGCGCCAGCAGCTTGATGGGGGGCACCTACGAGCAGTACTTC,CASSLMGGTYEQYF
-,-,TRBV20-1,TRBJ2-6,TGCAGTGCTAGGGCGGTTGGGGGAGGGACAAAGGCCGTCGCTGGGGCCAACGTCCTGACTTTC,CSARAVGGGTKAVAGANVLTF
-,-,TRBV14,TRBJ1-2,TGTGCCAGCAGCCAAGATTGGGCGGATAACTATGGCTACACCTTC,CASSQDWADNYGYTF
-,few,TRBV6-5,TRBJ2-3,TGTGCCAGCAGTTACGACCGGGGGGCCCAGACAGATACGCAGTATTTT,CASSYDRGAQTDTQYF
-,-,TRBV15,TRBJ2-1,TGTGCCACCAGCAGATCTGGTGGGGCTAGAGTGGTTGAGCAGTTCTTC,CATSRSGGARVVEQFF
TRBD1,-,TRBV10-3,TRBJ1-2,TGTGCCATCGGACCGGGACAGGGCGATGGCTACACCTTC,CAIGPGQGDGYTF
-,few,TRBV7-9,TRBJ2-1,TGTGCCAGCAGCTTAAGGGGGTCCGGGGGCCAGAATGAGCAGTTCTTC,CASSLRGSGGQNEQFF
-,few,TRBV15,TRBJ1-4,TGTGCCACCAGCAGAGATTCGAGGCCCCGGGAAAAACTGTTTTTT,CATSRDSRPREKLFF
-,-,TRBV20-1,TRBJ1-4,TGCAGTGTTACTACGGGGAGTAACGAAAAACTGTTTTTT,CSVTTGSNEKLFF
TRBD1,-,TRBV7-6,TRBJ1-4,TGTGCCAGCAGCCCTACCCCGGGACAGAATGAAAAACTGTTTTTT,CASSPTPGQNEKLFF
-,-,TRBV20-1,TRBJ1-1,TGCAGTGCTCGGGGGGCATTTGAAGCTTTCTTT,CSARGAFEAFF
TRBD1,few,TRBV7-6,TRBJ1-2,TGTGCCAGCAGCTTACGATCGGACAGGGCAACCTACGGCTACACCTTC,CASSLRSDRATYGYTF
-,-,TRBV7-3,TRBJ2-5,TGTGCCAGCAGCCCCACCGGGGGAAGGGCTAGGGAGACCCAGTACTTC,CASSPTGGRARETQYF
-,few,TRBV2,TRBJ1-2,TGTGCCAGCAGTGTAGGGCAGAGCTATGGCTACACCTTC,CASSVGQSYGYTF
TRBD2,-,TRBV12-3/TRBV12-4,TRBJ2-3,TGTGCCAGCAGCCCCTTGGGCGGGGGAGCCACAGATACGCAGTATTTT,CASSPLGGGATDTQYF
-,few,TRBV7-9,TRBJ1-6,TGTGCCAGCAGCTTAGGCTTGGCTGGGGCAAAAAATTCACCCCTCCACTTT,CASSLGLAGAKNSPLHF
-,few,TRBV7-8,TRBJ2-7,TGTGCCAGCGGGGCAGGGAATGAATACGAGCAGTACTTC,CASGAGNEYEQYF
TRBD2,-,TRBV6-6,TRBJ2-7,TGTGCCAGCAGGCCGACTAGCGGGAGTCCCTACGAGCAGTACTTC,CASRPTSGSPYEQYF
-,few,TRBV7-2,TRBJ2-1,TGTGCCAGCAGCTCCCCCAACTACAATGAGCAGTTCTTC,CASSSPNYNEQFF
TRBD1,few,TRBV15,TRBJ1-4,TGTGCCACCAGCAGAGTTCTCCCGACAGGGAAGGAAAAACTGTTTTTT,CATSRVLPTGKEKLFF
TRBD1,-,TRBV25-1,TRBJ2-5,TGTGCCAGCAGTGAACCTCACAGACGGGACAGGGTACAAGAGGCCCAGTACTTC,CASSEPHRRDRVQEAQYF
-,-,TRBV25-1,TRBJ2-3,TGTGCCAGCACCGCCAAGGGGGAGGGAAGCACAGATACGCAGTATTTT,CASTAKGEGSTDTQYF
-,few,TRBV5-1,TRBJ2-5,TGCGCCAGCAGCTTGTTGGCAGGAGTTCTTCAAGAGACCCAGTACTTC,CASSLLAGVLQETQYF
-,-,TRBV6-5,TRBJ2-5,TGTGCCAGCAGTTATCAGGGGGGGTGGGAGACCCAGTACTTC,CASSYQGGWETQYF